The clone carrying this T cell receptor (beta chain) was picked up a small number of times. Its specificity is not known. This sample was included in a study of T-cell memory formation after mild COVID-19. For the study at large: Largely, the TCR clusters proved donor specific. Study results and caveats: Mainly in CM and EM were contracting CD4+ clones; CD8+ were in EMRA.

TCRdb independently ran MiXCR on the 5' RACE reads; one entry per CDR3 protein. The table records fewer than 600,000 distinct CDR3 sequences, roughly 22% of them present only once. V lost 1 base, J lost 2 bases, and 5 bases stayed unmatched. In germline, CDR1 is SGHTA, CDR2 FQGNSA. CDR3 size: 16 residues. The sequenced sample consisted of PBMCs or a T cell subset sorted from them (not recorded which). The gene calls are TRBV7-2 and TRBJ2-5; 9 bases line up with TRBD1. The TCR originated in an adult woman who had mild COVID-19 (a few samples of this study predate the infection). Cell type and time point are not known. The CDR3, as DNA: TGTGCCAGCAGCTTAGTCGAGGGGACAGGGCAAGAGACCCAGTACTTC. Its protein is CASSLVEGTGQETQYF.